The 12 T cell receptor beta chains in this list originate from one sample, sequenced in a study of cytomegalovirus exposure and HLA in healthy donors. The PCR made use of 60 Vbeta and 13 Jbeta primers. Only in-frame clones appear in the TCRdb table, and some are missing; sequencing was by immunoSEQ multiplex PCR. Seen here are 120,000 to 150,000 clones, roughly 80% observed once, and the top ten hold under 3.5%. The sample consisted of PBMCs. Source of these receptors: a woman in her twenties or thirties in good health and CMV-seronegative.

The chain joins TRBV7-9 to TRBJ2-3; D is perhaps TRBD2 (7 bases). This CDR3 region has 13 residues. The germline CDR1 and CDR2 sequences are SEHNR and FQNEAQ (reference sequence). The V gene lost 6 bases and the J gene lost 6 bases, with 13 bases spanning the gap. The CDR3 sequence: CASSPPGGDTQYF. Written as DNA, the CDR3 is TGTGCCAGCAGTCCCCCGGGGGGCGATACGCAGTATTTT.

This clone was detected only a few times. The chain recombines TRBV10-3 with TRBJ2-7, with 7 bases lining up with TRBD2. Germline-derived CDR1 and CDR2 are ENHRY and SYGVKD. The V and J ends lost 11 bases and 6 bases, in that order; junction bases with no gene match: 13. The CDR3 has 13 amino acids. CDR3 bases: TGTGCCTACCGCCTAGGGAGGGGTGGCGAGCAGTACTTC. It codes for CAYRLGRGGEQYF.

The CDR3 region has the DNA TGTGCCAGCAGCCCGCGCAGCGTAATGGGCGAGCAGTACTTC. Its protein product is CASSPRSVMGEQYF. The V and J genes are TRBV5-5 and TRBJ2-7; D remains unclear. CDR3 length: 14 residues. Per germline, CDR1 SGHKS and CDR2 YYEKEE (reference sequence). V lost 4 bases and J lost 6, with 17 bases in between.

The chain joins TRBV6-1 to TRBJ2-3; TRBD1 matches at 8 bases. Germline CDR1 reads MNHNS; CDR2 reads SASEGT. V trimming: 5 bases; J trimming: 6 bases; junction bases outside the gene matches: 10. The CDR3 is made up of 15 amino acids. The CDR3 sequence is CASSPFIQGADTQYF. DNA for the CDR3: TGTGCCAGCAGTCCATTTATTCAGGGGGCGGATACGCAGTATTTT.

Written as DNA, the CDR3 is TGTGCCTGGAGTCCCTCCAGAACTAACTATGGCTACACCTTC. Translated: CAWSPSRTNYGYTF. The genes are TRBV30 and TRBJ1-2; no definite D call. V lost 2 bases and J lost 0, with 10 bases in between. The germline V gene encodes CDR1 GTSNPN and CDR2 SVGIG (reference sequence). This CDR3 is 14 amino acids long.

This clone has just a few counts. J is TRBJ1-3 and V is TRBV29-1; no reliable D call. Trimming shortened V by 5 bases and J by 4 bases, and 6 bases separated the two germline ends. This CDR3 contains 11 residues. From germline, CDR1 is SQVTM and CDR2 ANQGSEA. The chain's CDR3 is CSVLIGNTIYF. CDR3 coding DNA: TGCAGCGTTCTTATCGGAAACACCATATATTTT.

The gene calls are TRBV18 and TRBJ2-5; 8 bases line up with TRBD2. V gave up 3 bases and J gave up 4 bases; unmatched junction bases: 13. CDR1 and CDR2 (germline): KGHSH, LQKENI. CDR3 size: 17 residues. CDR3 loop: CASSPRAGATTGETQYF. CDR3 bases: TGTGCCAGCTCACCGCGAGCGGGGGCGACGACCGGAGAGACCCAGTACTTC.

The V and J genes are TRBV7-2 and TRBJ2-7, with 8 bases aligning to TRBD2. CDR1 and CDR2 from the germline V gene are SGHTA and FQGNSA. The CDR3 contains 14 residues. The V segment lost 3 bases and the J segment 1 base; nucleotides outside the gene matches: 2. The CDR3: CASSLGTSSYEQYF. DNA for the CDR3: TGTGCCAGCAGCTTGGGGACTAGTTCCTACGAGCAGTACTTC.

This chain links TRBV15 with TRBJ2-7; TRBD2 agrees at 8 bases. Germline values: CDR1 LNHNV, CDR2 YYDKDF (reference sequence). The V and J ends lost 0 bases and 5 bases, in that order; junction bases with no gene match: 9. This CDR3 has 16 amino acids. The CDR3 sequence: CATSRDRGGGRHEQYF. In DNA form, the CDR3 reads TGTGCCACCAGCAGAGATCGGGGCGGGGGGAGACACGAGCAGTACTTC.

The V and J genes are TRBV7-2 and TRBJ1-3, with unresolved D. V lost 5 bases to trimming and J lost 3 bases, with 8 bases between them. CDR1 is SGHTA, CDR2 FQGNSA, per germline. The CDR3 loop spans 13 amino acids. The CDR3 nucleotides are TGTGCCAGCAGCGTCTTGTATGGAAACACCATATATTTT. Its translation: CASSVLYGNTIYF.

This sequence joins TRBV7-8 and TRBJ1-5, with 11 bases matching TRBD1. Per germline, CDR1 SGHVS and CDR2 FQNEAQ. This CDR3 has 15 residues. The trim removed 4 bases at V and 6 bases at J, leaving 5 bases unmatched. For the CDR3, the DNA is TGTGCCAGCAGCTCATTGGACAGGGGGCTTCAGCCCCAGCATTTT. Translated: CASSSLDRGLQPQHF.

The chain combines TRBV5-1 with TRBJ2-5, with 8 bases that match TRBD2. With 2 bases clipped from V and 7 bases from J, the junction kept 7 bases outside the gene matches. Per the germline V gene, CDR1 is SGHRS and CDR2 is YFSETQ. The CDR3 contains 14 residues. CDR3 in amino acids: CASSFSGGARTQYF. The CDR3 DNA reads as TGCGCCAGCAGCTTCTCCGGGGGGGCCCGGACCCAGTACTTC.